This T cell receptor (beta chain) originates from a study of spatial heterogeneity in lung cancer. Indicated time point: sample taken at primary tumor resection. TCRdb itself ran the 5' RACE reads through MiXCR, one entry per CDR3 protein. The data hold more than 65,000 distinct CDR3 sequences, with 8% observed a single time. The sample holds many counts of this clonotype. The source material was PBMCs, sampled at surgery. The clonotype originates from a male donor with early-stage non-small cell lung cancer.

CDR3 residues: CASTTLGGIGLNEQFF. In DNA form, the CDR3 reads TGTGCCAGTACCACCTTAGGGGGTATCGGGCTTAATGAGCAGTTCTTC. The chain employs TRBV19 and TRBJ2-1; D perhaps matches TRBD1 (6 bases). V was shortened by 7 bases and J by 7 bases, with 23 bases between the two germline ends. Germline CDR1 LNHDA, CDR2 SQIVND (reference sequence). This CDR3 has 16 amino acids. The variable domain in full, completed from reference TRBV19 and TRBJ2-1, reads DGGITQSPKYLFRKEGQNVTLSCEQNLNHDAMYWYRQDPGQGLRLIYYSQIVNDFQKGDIAEGYSVSREKKESFPLTVTSAQKNPTAFYLCASTTLGGIGLNEQFFGPGTRLTVL.